Listed below are T cell receptor beta chains from one sample, sequenced in a study of CD8 T cells in ankylosing spondylitis. From the 5' RACE reads, TCRdb called clonotypes with MiXCR, one entry per CDR3 protein. The sample includes approximately 100,000 distinct CDR3 sequences, more than 20% of them seen just once. Sequenced: synovial fluid, either unsorted or a sorted T cell fraction (not recorded which). The receptor set was obtained from a male donor with ankylosing spondylitis. Both conserved end residues are part of each CDR3. Fields, in order: CDR3 DNA, CDR3 protein, clone size, V gene, D gene, J gene. A D gene is named only where the DNA matches it firmly. Not every row has a clone size; where given, it reads once, few, many or a size class.

DNA: TGCAGTGCTAGCGCAGGGGCAAGGTGGGGTGGAAACACCATATATTTT; CDR3: CSASAGARWGGNTIYF; size: -; V: TRBV20-1; D: -; J: TRBJ1-3
DNA: TGTGCCAGCAGTGGGAGGGGTGCATTATACACTGAAGCTTTCTTT; CDR3: CASSGRGALYTEAFF; size: few; V: TRBV6-1; D: -; J: TRBJ1-1
DNA: TGTGCCAGCAGTTCGGGACAGGGTTGGAACACTGAAGCTTTCTTT; CDR3: CASSSGQGWNTEAFF; size: -; V: TRBV6-5; D: TRBD1; J: TRBJ1-1
DNA: TGTGCCAGCAGTTACTTCGGTAACCTCGCGAATACGCAGTATTTT; CDR3: CASSYFGNLANTQYF; size: few; V: TRBV6-2/TRBV6-3; D: -; J: TRBJ2-3
DNA: TGCGCCAGCAGGAGTAGCGGGAGGAGCACAGATACGCAGTATTTT; CDR3: CASRSSGRSTDTQYF; size: few; V: TRBV5-1; D: TRBD2; J: TRBJ2-3
DNA: TGTGCCAGCAGCTTAGTTGAGGGGCGCTATGGCTACACCTTC; CDR3: CASSLVEGRYGYTF; size: once; V: TRBV11-2; D: -; J: TRBJ1-2
DNA: TGTGCCAGCTCACCTGTGGCGGGAGTCACTAGCACAGATACGCAGTATTTT; CDR3: CASSPVAGVTSTDTQYF; size: -; V: TRBV18; D: TRBD2; J: TRBJ2-3
DNA: TGCAGTGGAATCGGAGGCGGGAGGAATGCGGATGAGCAGTTCTTC; CDR3: CSGIGGGRNADEQFF; size: -; V: TRBV20-1; D: TRBD2; J: TRBJ2-1
DNA: TGCGCCAGCAGCCAAGCAGGGTCCTCTGGGGCCAACGTCCTGACTTTC; CDR3: CASSQAGSSGANVLTF; size: -; V: TRBV4-1; D: -; J: TRBJ2-6
DNA: TGCAGTGCTAGAGTGGCTGGGGCGTACAATGAGCAGTTCTTC; CDR3: CSARVAGAYNEQFF; size: few; V: TRBV20-1; D: -; J: TRBJ2-1
DNA: TGTGCCAGCAATCCGGGTAGCGGGAGATGGGATGAGCAGTTCTTC; CDR3: CASNPGSGRWDEQFF; size: -; V: TRBV7-2; D: TRBD2; J: TRBJ2-1
DNA: TGCGCCAGCAGTGGGCCTCGCACCTACGAGCAGTACTTC; CDR3: CASSGPRTYEQYF; size: medium-sized; V: TRBV10-2; D: -; J: TRBJ2-7
DNA: TGTGCCAGCACCCCGTTTGGGTCTAACTATGGCTACACCTTC; CDR3: CASTPFGSNYGYTF; size: -; V: TRBV3-1; D: -; J: TRBJ1-2
DNA: TGTGCCAGCAGCCCAGCGGGGACTAGCGGGAGGGGTCCTTCCTACAATGAGCAGTTCTTC; CDR3: CASSPAGTSGRGPSYNEQFF; size: many; V: TRBV7-2; D: TRBD2; J: TRBJ2-1
DNA: TGTGCCAGCAGTTCCGGGAGGGCGGGTGAGCAGTTCTTC; CDR3: CASSSGRAGEQFF; size: -; V: TRBV2; D: TRBD2; J: TRBJ2-1
DNA: TGTGCCTGGAGGAGCGGGACCTACAATGAGCAGTTCTTC; CDR3: CAWRSGTYNEQFF; size: -; V: TRBV30; D: TRBD2; J: TRBJ2-1
DNA: TGTGCCAGCAGCTTAGGTGGCTTCTATGGCTACACCTTC; CDR3: CASSLGGFYGYTF; size: few; V: TRBV11-2; D: -; J: TRBJ1-2
DNA: TGTGCCAGCAGCTTTGCGGGAGAGGGGGGTGAGCAGTTCTTC; CDR3: CASSFAGEGGEQFF; size: few; V: TRBV7-2; D: -; J: TRBJ2-1
DNA: TGTGCCAGCAGCTTAGGGGCCTCCAGCGGTCAAGAGACCCAGTACTTC; CDR3: CASSLGASSGQETQYF; size: -; V: TRBV7-9; D: -; J: TRBJ2-5
DNA: TGCGCCAGCAGCTTGTCTTTTAGGACCGGGGAGCTGTTTTTT; CDR3: CASSLSFRTGELFF; size: few; V: TRBV5-1; D: -; J: TRBJ2-2
DNA: TGCGCCAGCAGCGATTTACAGGGTACGGGCGGGGAGCTGTTTTTT; CDR3: CASSDLQGTGGELFF; size: -; V: TRBV5-1; D: -; J: TRBJ2-2
DNA: TGTGCCAGCAGCCGAGACAGGGATTTTTCCAATGAGCAGTTCTTC; CDR3: CASSRDRDFSNEQFF; size: few; V: TRBV5-8; D: TRBD1; J: TRBJ2-1
DNA: TGTGCCAGCAGCTTGGACCTACTAGCGGCATACAATGAGCAGTTCTTC; CDR3: CASSLDLLAAYNEQFF; size: -; V: TRBV5-6; D: TRBD2; J: TRBJ2-1
DNA: TGTGCCACCCTCACCCCGGGGCAGAATGGCTACACCTTC; CDR3: CATLTPGQNGYTF; size: few; V: TRBV19; D: -; J: TRBJ1-2
DNA: TGCGCCAGCAGCTTCCTGGGGGGGACAATCTACGAGCAGTACTTC; CDR3: CASSFLGGTIYEQYF; size: -; V: TRBV5-1; D: -; J: TRBJ2-7
DNA: TGTGCCAGTAGTACAGGGGGCTTTTCGAACACCGGGGAGCTGTTTTTT; CDR3: CASSTGGFSNTGELFF; size: few; V: TRBV19; D: TRBD1; J: TRBJ2-2
DNA: TGTGCCAGCTCACCAATATCGGGGTCTGGGGCCAACGTCCTGACTTTC; CDR3: CASSPISGSGANVLTF; size: -; V: TRBV18; D: -; J: TRBJ2-6
DNA: TGTGCCAGCAGCTTAGACAGCGTTTTGGCAGATACGCAGTATTTT; CDR3: CASSLDSVLADTQYF; size: -; V: TRBV13; D: -; J: TRBJ2-3
DNA: TGCGCCAACAGCTTGGCCCTATTGACTAGCGGCTCCTACAATGAGCAGTTCTTC; CDR3: CANSLALLTSGSYNEQFF; size: -; V: TRBV5-1; D: TRBD2; J: TRBJ2-1
DNA: TGCGCCAGCGGGGTGATTACAGGGGCAGGGTCCTACAATGAGCAGTTCTTC; CDR3: CASGVITGAGSYNEQFF; size: many; V: TRBV5-1; D: TRBD1; J: TRBJ2-1
DNA: TGTGCCAGCAGTGTTCACGCTATGAACACTGAAGCTTTCTTT; CDR3: CASSVHAMNTEAFF; size: few; V: TRBV28; D: -; J: TRBJ1-1
DNA: TGTGCCAGCAGCTCGAGCTTCCAGGACGGAATGCACAATGAGCAGTTCTTC; CDR3: CASSSSFQDGMHNEQFF; size: many; V: TRBV11-3; D: -; J: TRBJ2-1
DNA: TGTGCCAGCAACACGGCGAACACCGGGGAGCTGTTTTTT; CDR3: CASNTANTGELFF; size: -; V: TRBV2; D: -; J: TRBJ2-2
DNA: TGTGCCAGCAGCCAAGTTCTAGCGGGAGTCGTGGGCGGGGAGCTGTTTTTT; CDR3: CASSQVLAGVVGGELFF; size: -; V: TRBV3-1; D: TRBD2; J: TRBJ2-2
DNA: TGTGCCAGCTTGTTCCTAGCGGGCCCCTACGAGCAGTACTTC; CDR3: CASLFLAGPYEQYF; size: -; V: TRBV5-6; D: TRBD2; J: TRBJ2-7
DNA: TGTGCCAGCAGCTACTTTAGCGGGAGTGGAAAGACCCAGTACTTC; CDR3: CASSYFSGSGKTQYF; size: few; V: TRBV3-1; D: TRBD2; J: TRBJ2-5
DNA: TGTGCCAGCAGCTACGGGACGTCGGCAGATACGCAGTATTTT; CDR3: CASSYGTSADTQYF; size: many; V: TRBV7-6; D: -; J: TRBJ2-3
DNA: TGTGCCAGCAGCCCATGGACTAACCCTGGAAACACCATATATTTT; CDR3: CASSPWTNPGNTIYF; size: few; V: TRBV9; D: -; J: TRBJ1-3
DNA: TGTGCCAGCAGTCCTGCGCAGGGAGGACTCAATGAGCAGTTCTTC; CDR3: CASSPAQGGLNEQFF; size: -; V: TRBV2; D: -; J: TRBJ2-1
DNA: TGTGCCAGCAGCCAGAACGACGGAGCCTACAATGAGCAGTTCTTC; CDR3: CASSQNDGAYNEQFF; size: -; V: TRBV3-1; D: -; J: TRBJ2-1
DNA: TGTGCCAGCAGCTTTAGCGCGAACACTGAAGCTTTCTTT; CDR3: CASSFSANTEAFF; size: many; V: TRBV11-1; D: -; J: TRBJ1-1
DNA: TGTGCCACCAGTTCTGGTTCCCTCGGCTACACCTTC; CDR3: CATSSGSLGYTF; size: few; V: TRBV24-1; D: -; J: TRBJ1-2
DNA: TGTGCCAGCAGCAAGGGGGGCAGGGAGGGACAGCCCCAGCATTTT; CDR3: CASSKGGREGQPQHF; size: -; V: TRBV3-1; D: -; J: TRBJ1-5
DNA: TGTGCCACCAGCAGAGGACGGGGGACAGGGGGCCTTTCCTACAATGAGCAGTTCTTC; CDR3: CATSRGRGTGGLSYNEQFF; size: -; V: TRBV15; D: TRBD1; J: TRBJ2-1
DNA: TGTGCCACCCGACAGGGGGACACTGAAGCTTTCTTT; CDR3: CATRQGDTEAFF; size: -; V: TRBV10-3; D: TRBD1; J: TRBJ1-1
DNA: TGTGCCAGCAGTGCCCGGATGAACACTGAAGCTTTCTTT; CDR3: CASSARMNTEAFF; size: -; V: TRBV12-3/TRBV12-4; D: -; J: TRBJ1-1
DNA: TGTGCCAGTAGTCAGTGGGCCACCGGTGGCAATGAGCAGTTCTTC; CDR3: CASSQWATGGNEQFF; size: many; V: TRBV19; D: -; J: TRBJ2-1
DNA: TGTGCCAGCAGTTTGGGCAGGGTCGGAACCCAGTACTTC; CDR3: CASSLGRVGTQYF; size: many; V: TRBV12-3/TRBV12-4; D: -; J: TRBJ2-5
DNA: TGTGCCACCAGTGTCTCGGGTGAGCAGTTCTTC; CDR3: CATSVSGEQFF; size: -; V: TRBV24-1; D: -; J: TRBJ2-1
DNA: TGTGCCAGCAGCCCCTGGGCTAGGGCGTCGAACACTGAAGTTTTCTTT; CDR3: CASSPWARASNTEVFF; size: -; V: TRBV7-2; D: -; J: TRBJ1-1
DNA: TGCGCCAGCAGCTGGGGCCTGGTAGCCGGGGAGCTGTTTTTT; CDR3: CASSWGLVAGELFF; size: many; V: TRBV5-1; D: -; J: TRBJ2-2
DNA: TGTGCCAGCAGCCCTAGCGATGGGGTAGGCGGGGAGCTGTTTTTT; CDR3: CASSPSDGVGGELFF; size: -; V: TRBV7-7; D: -; J: TRBJ2-2